Sequencing of this T cell receptor beta chain was carried out in a study of monozygotic twins with cystic fibrosis. In germline, CDR1 is SGHNT, CDR2 YENEEA. CDR3 length: 15 residues. Trimming took 5 bases from V and 7 from J; bases not matched to a gene: 10. General observations from the study: In 13 of 16 pairs, V gene usage was closest to the co-twin's.

Profiled with immunoSEQ multiplex PCR; TCRdb holds only in-frame clones, not every one. The repertoire holds about 29,000 clones, with around four fifths as singletons. Worth noting for this clone: No antigen is known for it.

The sequenced sample consisted of blood. The chain carries TRBV11-3 and TRBJ2-1; 8 nucleotides line up with TRBD2. The source is a girl aged 2 to 10 with cystic fibrosis. The CDR3 DNA sequence: TGTGCCAGCAGCCCAAGAGGACTAGCCCATAATGAGCAGTTCTTC. Residues: CASSPRGLAHNEQFF.